The 18 T cell receptor beta chains below were found in one sample sequenced in a study of monozygotic twins with inflammatory bowel disease. TCRdb reprocessed the 5' RACE reads and keeps a single row for each CDR3 protein, giving no DNA. The sample table sets out 350,000 to 500,000 distinct CDR3 sequences. Sequenced input: blood. The receptors shown here come from a human donor with ulcerative colitis or Crohn's disease, or a healthy co-twin of an affected twin (not recorded which).

The chain joins TRBV7-2 to TRBJ2-1; lacking DNA, the TRBD2 call made by TCRdb goes unchecked. The germline gives CDR1 SGHTA, CDR2 FQGNSA. The CDR3 is 15 amino acids. The CDR3 here is CASNPGLAGWNEQFF. Full variable domain (outside the CDR3, taken from reference TRBV7-2 and TRBJ2-1): GAGVSQSPSNKVTEKGKDVELRCDPISGHTALYWYRQSLGQGLEFLIYFQGNSAPDKSGLPSDRFSAERTGGSVSTLTIQRTQQEDSAVYLCASNPGLAGWNEQFFGPGTRLTVL.

The chain carries TRBV20-1 and TRBJ2-1; with no DNA, the TCRdb D assignment of TRBD1 cannot be verified. The germline CDR1 and CDR2 sequences are DFQATT and SNEGSKA (reference sequence). The CDR3 extends over 13 amino acids. The CDR3 here is CSARFGQGAVLFF.

The CDR3 spells CASSYSLPLHSYEQYF. The chain uses TRBV6-5 and TRBJ2-7. There are 16 residues in the CDR3. CDR1 is MNHEY, CDR2 SVGAGI, per germline.

V gene TRBV19 combines with J gene TRBJ2-2; TCRdb designates TRBD2, a call that cannot be tested without DNA. Per the germline V gene, CDR1 is LNHDA and CDR2 is SQIVND (reference sequence). The CDR3 is 14 residues long. CDR3 protein: CASTLIRESGELFF. The full variable domain, with the rest looked up from reference TRBV19 and TRBJ2-2, is DGGITQSPKYLFRKEGQNVTLSCEQNLNHDAMYWYRQDPGQGLRLIYYSQIVNDFQKGDIAEGYSVSREKKESFPLTVTSAQKNPTAFYLCASTLIRESGELFFGEGSRLTVL.

The chain employs TRBV28 and TRBJ2-7; TCRdb's D gene call, TRBD1, goes unchecked for lack of DNA. Germline CDR1 and CDR2: MDHEN and SYDVKM. The CDR3 runs 12 residues. The CDR3 sequence is CASSPPGWEQYF.

J is TRBJ1-6 and V is TRBV7-9; the D call of TRBD1 rests on TCRdb alone, since no DNA is present to check it. The CDR3 covers 15 residues. Looked up from germline, CDR1 is SEHNR and CDR2 is FQNEAQ (reference sequence). CDR3 sequence reads: CASSFAGTGVSPLHF.

The J gene is TRBJ1-1, the V gene TRBV10-3; the TCRdb call, TRBD1, lacks DNA for checking. The CDR3 loop spans 13 amino acids. Germline CDR1 is ENHRY and CDR2 is SYGVKD. The CDR3 reads CAIRTGPRTEAFF.

The chain joins TRBV7-2 to TRBJ2-1; the TRBD2 assignment by TCRdb is unverifiable without DNA. The CDR3 loop spans 16 amino acids. Germline V gene sequence: CDR1 SGHTA, CDR2 FQGNSA. The CDR3 is CASSLAWGPSYNEQFF.

The V and J genes are TRBV2 and TRBJ1-2. CDR3 length equals 15 residues. The germline V gene encodes CDR1 SNHLY and CDR2 FYNNEI. The CDR3 is CASSEDRGGPYGYTF. The whole variable domain, filled in from reference TRBV2 and TRBJ1-2, reads EPEVTQTPSHQVTQMGQEVILRCVPISNHLYFYWYRQILGQKVEFLVSFYNNEISEKSEIFDDQFSVERPDGSNFTLKIRSTKLEDSAMYFCASSEDRGGPYGYTFGSGTRLTVV.

This rearrangement joins TRBV5-1 to TRBJ1-6; lacking DNA, the TRBD1 call made by TCRdb goes unchecked. The germline V gene encodes CDR1 SGHRS and CDR2 YFSETQ. The CDR3 runs to 14 residues. This CDR3 reads CASSPQGISSPLHF.

The genes are TRBV30 and TRBJ2-7. Per the germline V gene, CDR1 is GTSNPN and CDR2 is SVGIG (reference sequence). This CDR3 is 11 amino acids long. CDR3 sequence reads: CAWSPMYEQYF. Based on the CDR3 plus reference TRBV30 and TRBJ2-7, the full variable domain is SQTIHQWPATLVQPVGSPLSLECTVEGTSNPNLYWYRQAAGRGLQLLFYSVGIGQISSEVPQNLSASRPQDRQFILSSKKLLLSDSGFYLCAWSPMYEQYFGPGTRLTVT.

The chain has TRBV12-3 or TRBV12-4 and TRBJ2-7. CDR3 size: 14 residues. The CDR3 region is CASSRQGGSYEQYF.

The CDR3: CASTKRGGLGANVLTF. The J gene is TRBJ2-6, the V gene TRBV7-2; TCRdb names TRBD1, which stays unverified in the absence of DNA. CDR3 length: 16 residues. The germline V gene has CDR1 SGHTA and CDR2 FQGNSA.

The genes are TRBV7-9 and TRBJ1-3. This CDR3 spans 13 amino acids. Germline loops: CDR1 SEHNR, CDR2 FQNEAQ (reference sequence). CDR3 in amino acids: CASESGSGNTIYF.

The chain links TRBV19 to TRBJ1-4. The CDR3 has 14 residues. Germline V lookup: CDR1 LNHDA, CDR2 SQIVND (reference sequence). The chain's CDR3 is CASSIGATNEKLFF.

The CDR3 here is CASSQDLGNPDTQYF. The V call is TRBV4-2, the J call TRBJ2-3. This CDR3 has 15 residues. In germline, CDR1 is LGHNA, CDR2 YNFKEQ.

The chain joins TRBV4-1 to TRBJ2-1. CDR1 MGHRA and CDR2 YSYEKL come from the germline V gene. The CDR3 has 17 residues. CDR3 amino acids: CASSLRTPPSSYNEQFF.

The chain employs TRBV11-1 and TRBJ2-1; TCRdb selects TRBD2, and the lack of DNA leaves this call unchecked. Germline lookup yields CDR1 SGHAT and CDR2 FQDESV (reference sequence). The CDR3 has 15 amino acids. CDR3 sequence reads: CASSQGRGGSNEQFF.